The next 27 T cell receptor beta chains were all read from a single sample in a study of T cell responses to AZD1222 COVID-19 vaccine. Method: immunoSEQ multiplex PCR; TCRdb's copy keeps in-frame clones and lacks some. The sample carries approximately 110,000 clones, about 90% recorded once. The source material was peripheral blood, sampled on day 0 of AZD1222 vaccination. These receptors all come from an adult in good health.

This chain joins TRBV30 and TRBJ1-2; D perhaps matches TRBD1 (6 bases). V shed 0 bases and J shed 4 bases, with 15 bases lying between them. This CDR3 is 15 amino acids long. The germline V gene has CDR1 GTSNPN and CDR2 SVGIG (reference sequence). The CDR3 loop reads CAWSVPGGRTYGYTF. The CDR3 DNA reads TGTGCCTGGAGTGTACCCGGGGGCAGGACCTATGGCTACACCTTC.

This clone was counted a single time. The chain recombines TRBV27 with TRBJ1-2; 8 nucleotides align to TRBD1. V lost 0 bases and J lost 7; bases outside the gene matches: 10. This CDR3 has 16 residues. Germline V CDR1 and CDR2: MNHEY, SMNVEV (reference sequence). CDR3 loop: CASSLSGQGVYFGYTF. In DNA form, the CDR3 reads TGTGCCAGCAGTTTATCCGGACAGGGCGTTTATTTTGGCTACACCTTC.

J is TRBJ2-7 and V is TRBV2; D unclear. The germline V and J ends were trimmed by 5 bases and 4 bases, with 6 bases remaining between them. CDR1 SNHLY and CDR2 FYNNEI come from the germline V gene. The CDR3 is made up of 11 amino acids. The CDR3 loop is CASSYGYEQYF. The CDR3 DNA reads TGTGCCAGCAGTTACGGTTACGAGCAGTACTTC.

The chain joins TRBV6-1 to TRBJ1-2; 7 nucleotides align to TRBD1. Germline CDR1 MNHNS, CDR2 SASEGT. The V gene end was trimmed by 3 bases and the J gene end by 7 bases; junction bases not matched to a gene: 8. The CDR3 totals 14 residues. The CDR3 region has the DNA TGTGCCAGCAGTGAGTCTAGGGGGCTGGCTGGCTACACCTTC. Its protein product is CASSESRGLAGYTF.

This clone was recorded once. The CDR3 nucleotides read TGTGCCACCTCCGATGGGAGGCTCTACGAGCAGTACTTC. This encodes CATSDGRLYEQYF. The chain recombines TRBV7-9 with TRBJ2-7; possible D gene TRBD2, 6 bases. Trimming took 10 bases from V and 3 from J, leaving 16 bases between them. Germline assignment: CDR1 SEHNR and CDR2 FQNEAQ (reference sequence). CDR3 length: 13 residues. Using reference TRBV7-9 and TRBJ2-7 for the parts outside the CDR3, the full variable domain is DTGVSQNPRHKITKRGQNVTFRCDPISEHNRLYWYRQTLGQGPEFLTYFQNEAQLEKSRLLSDRFSAERPKGSFSTLEIQRTEQGDSAMYLCATSDGRLYEQYFGPGTRLTVT.

Regarding this clone: At one boundary the junction diverges from the germline segment, which might be a read error. This chain joins TRBV7-7 and TRBJ2-3; 8 nucleotides line up with TRBD1. The CDR3 has 19 amino acids. CDR1 and CDR2 (germline): SSHAT, FNYEAQ (reference sequence). The CDR3 reads CASSFPGEGQGASTDTQYF. Here the CDR3 DNA reads TGTGCTAGCAGCTTCCCGGGCGAAGGGCAGGGGGCTAGCACAGATACGCAGTATTTT.

J is TRBJ1-1 and V is TRBV6-5, with TRBD1 identical over 7 bases. V lost 0 bases and J lost 1; bases outside the gene matches: 5. The germline gives CDR1 MNHEY, CDR2 SVGAGI. The CDR3 extends over 16 amino acids. The DNA of the CDR3 is TGTGCCAGCAGTTACTCCACAGGGGCCAGGAACACTGAAGCTTTCTTT. Its protein product is CASSYSTGARNTEAFF.

This clone was found a few times. The rearrangement uses TRBV20-1 and TRBJ1-2; D unresolved. V lost 5 bases and J 7 bases, leaving 11 bases between the germline ends. The CDR3 is made up of 11 amino acids. Germline V gene data show CDR1 as DFQATT and CDR2 as SNEGSKA (reference sequence). Here the CDR3 DNA reads TGCAGTGCTCACTCTGGGGTTGGCTACACCTTC. Its protein product is CSAHSGVGYTF.

V usage is TRBV2 and J usage is TRBJ1-2; D is unresolved. CDR1 and CDR2 from the germline V gene are SNHLY and FYNNEI. Trimming shortened V by 6 bases and J by 2 bases, and 13 bases separated the two germline ends. This CDR3 is 14 amino acids long. CDR3 in DNA: TGTGCCAGCAGCCCCGTTGAAGGAAACTATGGCTACACCTTC. Amino acid sequence: CASSPVEGNYGYTF.

V usage is TRBV30 and J usage is TRBJ1-4; perhaps TRBD1 as D (5 bases). The germline V and J ends were trimmed by 7 bases and 7 bases, with 13 bases remaining between them. This CDR3 is 12 amino acids long. The germline gives CDR1 GTSNPN, CDR2 SVGIG (reference sequence). CDR3 coding DNA: TGTGCCTCTCCGGGGGTTACTGAAAAACTGTTTTTT. As protein: CASPGVTEKLFF.

Comment on this clone: The junction departs from germline at one end; a sequencing error may be responsible. The rearrangement links TRBV2 to TRBJ2-2; 7 bases agree with TRBD1. Germline CDR1 and CDR2: SNHLY and FYNNEI. The CDR3 is 14 residues long. CDR3 DNA sequence: TGTGCCAGCGGTGACAGGGTATCCACCGGGGAGCTGTTTTTT. It encodes CASGDRVSTGELFF.

V usage is TRBV10-2 and J usage is TRBJ2-1; no reliable D call. The length of the CDR3 is 15 residues. The germline V and J ends were trimmed by 0 bases and 7 bases, with 13 bases remaining between them. CDR1 and CDR2 from the germline V gene are WSHSY and SAAADI. CDR3 loop: CASSESSIGGNEQFF. The CDR3 region has the DNA TGCGCCAGCAGTGAGTCGAGCATAGGTGGGAATGAGCAGTTCTTC.

The chain links TRBV4-1 to TRBJ2-7; 7 bases are shared with TRBD2. The CDR3 has 16 residues. Germline trimming cut 1 base from V and 2 bases from J; bases unmatched to any gene: 8. Germline loops: CDR1 MGHRA, CDR2 YSYEKL. The CDR3 spells CASSQAFAGAAYEQYF. In nucleotides, the CDR3 is TGCGCCAGCAGCCAAGCATTCGCGGGAGCCGCCTACGAGCAGTACTTC.

This chain joins TRBV30 and TRBJ2-7; 12 nucleotides align to TRBD2. This CDR3 comprises 16 residues. J was trimmed by 5 bases and V by 8 bases; bases with no gene match: 16. Germline-derived CDR1 and CDR2 are GTSNPN and SVGIG (reference sequence). CDR3: CARTERLAGDNNEQYF. As DNA, the CDR3 is TGTGCCCGGACGGAACGACTAGCGGGAGATAATAACGAGCAGTACTTC.

V is TRBV28 and J is TRBJ2-3; 8 bases are a match to TRBD1. CDR3 length equals 16 residues. J lost 4 bases, V lost 4 bases, and 10 bases had no gene match. Germline CDR1 is MDHEN and CDR2 is SYDVKM. Written as DNA, the CDR3 is TGTGCCAGCAGTTCGCCGATGACAGGGGAGGCAGATACGCAGTATTTT. It yields the protein CASSSPMTGEADTQYF. Based on the CDR3 plus reference TRBV28 and TRBJ2-3, the full variable domain is DVKVTQSSRYLVKRTGEKVFLECVQDMDHENMFWYRQDPGLGLRLIYFSYDVKMKEKGDIPEGYSVSREKKERFSLILESASTNQTSMYLCASSSPMTGEADTQYFGPGTRLTVL.

In its sample, this clone was seen once. The rearrangement links TRBV2 to TRBJ2-3, with 7 bases that match TRBD2. The J segment lost 4 bases and the V segment lost 6 bases, leaving 7 bases of the junction unmatched. CDR3 length equals 14 residues. From germline, CDR1 is SNHLY and CDR2 FYNNEI. The CDR3 spells CASSPRTRADTQYF. The CDR3 nucleotides read TGTGCCAGCAGCCCAAGGACTAGGGCAGATACGCAGTATTTT.

V and J are TRBV9 and TRBJ2-1; the match to TRBD1 covers 12 bases. Germline V lookup: CDR1 SGDLS, CDR2 YYNGEE. The length of the CDR3 is 15 residues. V trimming: 2 bases; J trimming: 10 bases; junction bases outside the gene matches: 7. CDR3 amino acids: CASSVGTGGAREQFF. In nucleotides, the CDR3 is TGTGCCAGCAGCGTTGGGACAGGGGGCGCGAGGGAGCAGTTCTTC.

The rearrangement links TRBV30 to TRBJ1-2, with D perhaps TRBD1 (5 bases). The CDR3 is made up of 15 amino acids. V lost 3 bases, J lost 1 base, and 15 bases lay in between. Germline V lookup: CDR1 GTSNPN, CDR2 SVGIG (reference sequence). The CDR3 DNA reads as TGTGCCTGGAGCCCCAGGGACGGGGATAACTATGGCTACACCTTC. Its translation is CAWSPRDGDNYGYTF.

The rearrangement uses TRBV9 and TRBJ1-6; 10 nucleotides line up with TRBD1. V shed 3 bases, J shed 7 bases, and the junction held 4 bases outside the gene matches. The germline CDR1 and CDR2 sequences are SGDLS and YYNGEE. The CDR3 extends over 15 amino acids. The CDR3 is CASSDRTGGNSPLHF. The CDR3 coding sequence is TGTGCCAGCAGCGACCGGACAGGGGGAAATTCACCCCTCCACTTT.

The rearrangement joins TRBV5-5 to TRBJ1-4; D unresolved. Germline V gene lookup returns CDR1 SGHKS and CDR2 YYEKEE (reference sequence). The CDR3 extends over 15 amino acids. V lost 0 bases, J lost 5 bases, and 11 bases lay in between. CDR3 bases: TGTGCCAGCAGCTTGGATATGGGGATCAATGAAAAACTGTTTTTT. Its translation: CASSLDMGINEKLFF.

This clone was observed a single time. The chain recombines TRBV4-1 with TRBJ2-7; the match to TRBD1 covers 12 bases. Germline V gene data show CDR1 as MGHRA and CDR2 as YSYEKL. This CDR3 spans 15 amino acids. V lost 3 bases, J lost 4 bases, and 4 bases stayed unmatched. The CDR3 here is CASSHPGQGAYEQYF. The CDR3 nucleotides read TGCGCCAGCAGCCATCCGGGACAGGGGGCTTACGAGCAGTACTTC.

The J gene is TRBJ1-2, the V gene TRBV11-3; D is ambiguous. CDR1 and CDR2 (germline): SGHNT, YENEEA. CDR3 size: 13 residues. Trimming took off 5 bases at V and 1 base at J, with 8 bases between the two ends. CDR3 nucleotides: TGTGCCAGCAGCAAAGGGATTAACTATGGCTACACCTTC. Protein sequence: CASSKGINYGYTF.

The chain links TRBV5-1 to TRBJ2-7; 10 bases align to TRBD2. Germline CDR1 is SGHRS and CDR2 is YFSETQ. J was trimmed by 2 bases and V by 2 bases; bases with no gene match: 16. The CDR3 runs 19 residues. DNA of the CDR3: TGCGCCAGCAGCTTCACAATCGCTAGCGGGAGCCCCGGGGCCTACGAGCAGTACTTC. Translating it yields CASSFTIASGSPGAYEQYF.

The chain combines TRBV10-2 with TRBJ2-7; 8 nucleotides line up with TRBD2. V was clipped by 8 bases and J by 6 bases; unmatched bases: 12. CDR1 is WSHSY and CDR2 is SAAADI in the germline V gene. There are 14 residues in the CDR3. CDR3 region: CASQRERRSGEQYF. Written as DNA, the CDR3 is TGCGCCAGCCAGCGGGAGCGACGGTCGGGCGAGCAGTACTTC.

The chain has TRBV19 and TRBJ1-5; no firm D call. The germline V gene encodes CDR1 LNHDA and CDR2 SQIVND (reference sequence). The CDR3 is 14 amino acids. Trimming cost V 3 bases and J 2 bases, with 8 bases left between them. In nucleotides, the CDR3 is TGTGCCAGTAGTATCTCTGTGGGCAATCAGCCCCAGCATTTT. It yields the protein CASSISVGNQPQHF.

The chain is built from TRBV7-3 and TRBJ2-2, with TRBD2 identical over 8 bases. Germline V gives CDR1 SGHTA, CDR2 FQGTGA. V was pared by 4 bases and J by 7 bases, with 11 bases of the junction left unmatched. This CDR3 region has 16 residues. CDR3 loop: CASSSQAGGMGGELFF. In DNA, the CDR3 is TGTGCCAGCAGCTCTCAGGCGGGAGGAATGGGCGGGGAGCTGTTTTTT. Full variable domain (remainder filled in from reference TRBV7-3 and TRBJ2-2): GAGVSQTPSNKVTEKGKYVELRCDPISGHTALYWYRQSLGQGPEFLIYFQGTGAADDSGLPNDRFFAVRPEGSVSTLKIQRTERGDSAVYLCASSSQAGGMGGELFFGEGSRLTVL.

The chain couples TRBV9 to TRBJ1-4; tentative D call: TRBD1 (6 bases). V lost 4 bases and J lost 0, with 10 bases in between. The CDR3 consists of 15 residues. Germline loops: CDR1 SGDLS, CDR2 YYNGEE. CDR3 region: CASSPRGSTNEKLFF. The CDR3 coding sequence is TGTGCCAGCAGCCCCAGGGGCTCAACTAATGAAAAACTGTTTTTT.